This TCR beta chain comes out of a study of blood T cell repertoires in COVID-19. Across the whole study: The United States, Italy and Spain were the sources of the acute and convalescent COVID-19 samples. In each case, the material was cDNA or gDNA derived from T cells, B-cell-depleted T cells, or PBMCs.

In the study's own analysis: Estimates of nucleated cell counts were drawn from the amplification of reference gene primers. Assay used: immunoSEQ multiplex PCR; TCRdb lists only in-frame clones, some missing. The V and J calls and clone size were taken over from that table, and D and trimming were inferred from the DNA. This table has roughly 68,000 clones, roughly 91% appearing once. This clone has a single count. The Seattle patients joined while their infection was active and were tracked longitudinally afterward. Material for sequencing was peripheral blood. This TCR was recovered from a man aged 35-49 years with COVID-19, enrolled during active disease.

CDR3 residues: CASSRGSGVGAETQYF. Written as DNA, the CDR3 is TGTGCCAGCTCACGGGGTAGCGGGGTCGGAGCGGAGACCCAGTACTTC. This chain joins TRBV18 and TRBJ2-5; TRBD2 aligns across 8 bases. The CDR3 loop spans 16 amino acids. V gave up 4 bases and J gave up 5 bases; unmatched junction bases: 12. Germline values: CDR1 KGHSH, CDR2 LQKENI.